This T cell receptor (gamma chain) was sequenced in a study of gamma-delta T cells after stem cell transplantation (dated by TCRdb to the mid-2010s). The protocol used for the library was RT-PCR. Sequencing was carried out with an Illumina MiSeq. Clone calls in TCRdb were regenerated from the public reads with CATT, after which identical DNA sequences shared one row. This sample has 2,500 to 3,000 gamma-chain clones in its table, and 18% of those were observed once. Together, the top ten hold 3.4% of the sample. The CDR3, cysteine through phenylalanine, is 20 amino acids long. The only DNA kept is the CDR3, 60 bases in frame from the first base. In the germline V gene, CDR1 corresponds to EGSNGY and CDR2 to YDSYNSKV. V has 0 bases trimmed and J has 0 bases trimmed; junction bases matching no gene number 20. Of note for this clone: Its antigen is currently not known. The record has no base qualities; no much larger clone is one base away.

Here the chain combines TRGV2 and TRGJ1 or TRGJ2. The receptor's source is a human donor. It is not recorded whose cells these are; they may come from a transplant donor. Sequencing used gamma-delta T cells. The CDR3 loop reads CATWDGPTKGSTENYYKKLF. The DNA sequence reads TGTGCCACCTGGGACGGGCCAACCAAGGGATCTACCGAGAATTATTATAAGAAACTCTTT.